The T cell receptor beta chain under discussion was sequenced for a study of cytomegalovirus exposure and HLA in healthy donors. Study findings and constraints: Across donors, sequencing depth was assumed by presence/absence analyses to be roughly uniform.

This CDR3 comprises 14 residues. Germline V CDR1 and CDR2: MGHRA, YSYEKL. The V end was cut by 3 bases, the J end by 6 bases, with 14 bases between. 60 Vbeta and 13 Jbeta primers were used in PCR. Sequenced by immunoSEQ multiplex PCR; TCRdb stores in-frame clones only, minus some. Seen here are some 170,000 clones, around 80% observed once, and the top ten hold about 4.5%. On this clone itself: Antigen specificity is unknown.

This receptor was taken from a middle-aged man in good health and CMV-seronegative. The J gene is TRBJ1-1, the V gene TRBV4-1, with D uncertain. The specimen was PBMCs. This chain's CDR3 is CASSHSFGTAEAFF. The CDR3 coding sequence is TGCGCCAGCAGCCATTCATTTGGAACAGCTGAAGCTTTCTTT.